This TCR beta chain stems from a study of T-cell memory formation after mild COVID-19. Study-level background: TCR clusters were largely donor specific.

The V and J ends lost 0 bases and 2 bases respectively, with 12 bases between them. The CDR3 consists of 16 residues. CDR1 SGHRS and CDR2 YFSETQ come from the germline V gene. Barcoded TCR alpha and TCR beta cDNA libraries with UMIs came from 5'RACE using constant-segment primers. TCRdb reprocessed the 5' RACE reads via MiXCR and lists one record per CDR3 protein. This sample has approximately 490,000 distinct CDR3 sequences; roughly 20% occur once, and the top ten carry around 13%. The origin of this receptor is an adult woman who had mild COVID-19 (a few samples of this study predate the infection). Cell type and time point are not known. This chain connects TRBV5-1 to TRBJ2-1, with D possibly matching TRBD2 (5 bases). Sequencing input: PBMCs or a T cell subset sorted from them (not recorded which). CDR3 sequence: CASSLGDYRTYNEQFF. Written as DNA, the CDR3 is TGCGCCAGCAGCTTGGGTGACTACCGTACCTACAATGAGCAGTTCTTC. Combining the CDR3 with reference TRBV5-1 and TRBJ2-1 gives the whole variable domain KAGVTQTPRYLIKTRGQQVTLSCSPISGHRSVSWYQQTPGQGLQFLFEYFSETQRNKGNFPGRFSGRQFSNSRSEMNVSTLELGDSALYLCASSLGDYRTYNEQFFGPGTRLTVL.